These 5 T cell receptor beta chains were sequenced from one sample in a study of early T cells in non-severe SARS-CoV-2 infection (dated by TCRdb to about 2021). The library was prepared using 5' RACE. Sequencing took place on a NextSeq 500. Through fastp at Q25 and MiXCR, TCRdb rebuilt clones from the public reads, retaining in-frame beta chains. Rows are unified per CDR3 protein, each entry keeping the most common DNA and genes. The sample table shows 75,000 to 100,000 distinct CDR3 sequences, and roughly 17% are seen once. 1.3% of the sample is taken by the ten largest. Sequenced sample: whole blood. All receptors derive from an adult who was a healthcare worker with PCR-confirmed SARS-CoV-2 infection or an uninfected control (not recorded which).

This chain connects TRBV10-1 to TRBJ1-1, with D uncertain. Per the germline V gene, CDR1 is WNHNN and CDR2 is SYGVQD (reference sequence). V was clipped by 2 bases and J by 0 bases, with 4 bases between them. The CDR3 spans 13 residues. This chain's CDR3 is CASSETVNTEAFF. The CDR3 nucleotides read TGCGCCAGCAGTGAGACAGTGAACACTGAAGCTTTCTTT.

This clonotype was observed a handful of times. The rearrangement joins TRBV7-9 to TRBJ1-1, with TRBD1 identical over 7 bases. Germline V CDR1 and CDR2: SEHNR, FQNEAQ (reference sequence). This CDR3 is 15 amino acids long. V shed 5 bases and J 1 base; nucleotides not matched to a gene: 7. The CDR3, as DNA: TGTGCCAGCAGCCAGACAGGGCGGACGAACACTGAAGCTTTCTTT. It yields the protein CASSQTGRTNTEAFF.

This clonotype showed up just a few times. This chain links TRBV7-6 with TRBJ2-2; 8 bases are a match to TRBD2. The CDR3 contains 13 residues. The germline V gene encodes CDR1 SGHVS and CDR2 FNYEAQ. This CDR3 reads CATGGLGTGELFF. The CDR3 region has the DNA TGTGCTACGGGGGGGCTTGGCACCGGGGAGCTGTTTTTT. Together with reference TRBV7-6 and TRBJ2-2, the CDR3 gives the full variable domain: GAGVSQSPRYKVTKRGQDVALRCDPISGHVSLYWYRQALGQGPEFLTYFNYEAQQDKSGLPNDRFSAERPEGSISTLTIQRTEQRDSAMYRCATGGLGTGELFFGEGSRLTVL.

This clonotype was observed a few times. V gene TRBV7-8 combines with J gene TRBJ1-1; TRBD1 matches at 11 bases. CDR1 and CDR2 from the germline V gene are SGHVS and FQNEAQ. Trimming took 10 bases from V and 5 from J; bases not matched to a gene: 9. The CDR3 covers 14 residues. CDR3 sequence reads: CATRTGTGGTEAFF. The CDR3 DNA is TGTGCCACTAGAACCGGGACAGGGGGAACTGAAGCTTTCTTT. Full variable domain (missing parts from reference TRBV7-8 and TRBJ1-1): GAGVSQSPRYKVAKRGQDVALRCDPISGHVSLFWYQQALGQGPEFLTYFQNEAQLDKSGLPSDRFFAERPEGSVSTLKIQRTQQEDSAVYLCATRTGTGGTEAFFGQGTRLTVV.

There are a few counts of this clonotype. V usage is TRBV7-9 and J usage is TRBJ2-3; no clear D. There are 15 residues in the CDR3. The V end lost 1 base, the J end lost 0 bases, and 8 bases lay between the germline ends. CDR1 and CDR2 from the germline V gene are SEHNR and FQNEAQ (reference sequence). The CDR3 DNA sequence: TGTGCCAGCAGCTTAGGACTTACTAGCACAGATACGCAGTATTTT. Its protein product is CASSLGLTSTDTQYF.